The 20 T cell receptor beta chains below were found in one sample sequenced in a study of OX40 agonist ivuxolimab in advanced cancers. The data were produced by immunoSEQ multiplex PCR, yet TCRdb's version contains in-frame clones alone and is incomplete. In the table there are 55,000 to 60,000 clones, over 75% of which are singletons. Sample: CD4+ or CD8+ T cells sorted from blood, taken in a trial of the OX40 agonist ivuxolimab. The receptors stem from an adult with an advanced solid tumor such as melanoma, head and neck, liver or kidney cancer.

V gene TRBV27 combines with J gene TRBJ1-3; maybe TRBD1 (5 bases). Germline V lookup: CDR1 MNHEY, CDR2 SMNVEV (reference sequence). CDR3 length: 14 amino acids. V gave up 3 bases and J gave up 3 bases, with 9 bases separating them. The CDR3 sequence: CASSLSGNGNTIYF. CDR3 DNA: TGTGCCAGCAGTTTGTCAGGGAATGGAAACACCATATATTTT.

The rearrangement uses TRBV7-3 and TRBJ2-3; D is undetermined. Per the germline V gene, CDR1 is SGHTA and CDR2 is FQGTGA. The CDR3 extends over 16 amino acids. V gave up 4 bases and J gave up 6 bases, with 20 bases separating them. In nucleotides, the CDR3 is TGTGCCAGCAGCTGGGCAGGCGGTACCAATGCCGATACGCAGTATTTT. Translation: CASSWAGGTNADTQYF.

Here the CDR3 reads CASSSSEAQYF. CDR3 nucleotides: TGTGCCAGCAGCTCTAGCGAAGCGCAGTATTTT. The rearrangement uses TRBV7-2 and TRBJ2-3, with a possible D match to TRBD2 (6 bases). The CDR3 is 11 amino acids. V dropped 4 bases and J dropped 10 bases, with 9 bases sitting between them. The germline gives CDR1 SGHTA, CDR2 FQGNSA.

V and J are TRBV4-2 and TRBJ2-7, with D possibly being TRBD1 (5 bases). Between the trimmed V and J ends, which lost 0 bases and 2 bases, there was a span of 17 bases. CDR1 is LGHNA, CDR2 YNFKEQ, per germline. CDR3 size: 17 residues. CDR3 sequence reads: CASSQDLGAGRPYEQYF. In nucleotides, the CDR3 is TGTGCCAGCAGCCAAGATCTAGGGGCCGGGCGGCCCTACGAGCAGTACTTC.

The chain uses TRBV28 and TRBJ1-4; 11 bases are shared with TRBD1. V gave up 4 bases and J gave up 7 bases; unmatched junction bases: 5. The CDR3 covers 15 residues. Germline assignment: CDR1 MDHEN and CDR2 SYDVKM. CDR3 loop: CASSSSGTGGEKLFF. The DNA of the CDR3 is TGTGCCAGCAGTTCCTCCGGGACAGGGGGTGAAAAACTGTTTTTT.

The rearrangement links TRBV7-3 to TRBJ2-7; 10 positions agree with TRBD1. CDR3 length equals 14 residues. J was trimmed by 7 bases and V by 4 bases; bases with no gene match: 7. CDR1 SGHTA and CDR2 FQGTGA come from the germline V gene. The CDR3 DNA follows: TGTGCCAGCAGCTCGGGACAGGGGCCCTCGGAGCAGTACTTC. Translated: CASSSGQGPSEQYF.

This clone appeared a few times. V and J are TRBV29-1 and TRBJ2-5, with TRBD1 matching 8 bases. The CDR3 has 16 amino acids. J gave up 0 bases and V 0 bases, and 6 bases lay outside the gene matches. Germline CDR1 is SQVTM and CDR2 is ANQGSEA. DNA for the CDR3: TGCAGCGTTGAAGATAGGGGACAGGTGTACCAAGAGACCCAGTACTTC. It is translated as CSVEDRGQVYQETQYF.

Regarding this clone: Other DNA sequences from this sample encode an identical CDR3 as well. This chain links TRBV7-2 with TRBJ2-7; D remains ambiguous. Germline V gives CDR1 SGHTA, CDR2 FQGNSA. CDR3 size: 12 residues. V was pared by 3 bases and J by 0 bases, with 3 bases between. The CDR3 sequence: CASSFSSYEQYF. Written as DNA, the CDR3 is TGTGCCAGCAGCTTTAGCTCCTACGAGCAGTACTTC.

This clone was observed at least ten times. The chain has TRBV11-2 and TRBJ1-1; D may be TRBD1 (6 bases). Trimming pared 4 bases from V and 4 bases from J, leaving 19 bases between. The germline CDR1 and CDR2 sequences are SGHAT and FQNNGV. The CDR3 spans 16 residues. The DNA of the CDR3 is TGTGCCAGCAGCTGGACAAAAGGGGGGTTCGGCACTGAAGCTTTCTTT. This codes for CASSWTKGGFGTEAFF. Filled out from reference TRBV11-2 and TRBJ1-1, the complete variable domain reads EAGVAQSPRYKIIEKRQSVAFWCNPISGHATLYWYQQILGQGPKLLIQFQNNGVVDDSQLPKDRFSAERLKGVDSTLKIQPAKLEDSAVYLCASSWTKGGFGTEAFFGQGTRLTVV.

This chain joins TRBV7-2 and TRBJ2-5; 13 bases agree with TRBD2. Germline values: CDR1 SGHTA, CDR2 FQGNSA. V gave up 3 bases and J gave up 5 bases; unmatched junction bases: 6. This CDR3 has 16 residues. In nucleotides, the CDR3 is TGTGCCAGCAGCTTCCAACTAGCGGGGGGGCTGGAGACCCAGTACTTC. Translation: CASSFQLAGGLETQYF.

For the CDR3, the DNA is TGTGCCAGCAGTGAAGCGGGCGGTAATCAGCCCCAGCATTTT. Protein sequence: CASSEAGGNQPQHF. This chain connects TRBV2 to TRBJ1-5; D gene uncertain. Trimming took 0 bases from V and 4 from J, leaving 7 bases between them. The CDR3 totals 14 residues. Germline V gene sequence: CDR1 SNHLY, CDR2 FYNNEI.

On this clone itself: It is likely a read error, because the conserved phenylalanine at the end of the CDR3 is missing. Because the CDR3's place on the DNA is in doubt, the DNA is left out and the CDR3 is given as listed by TCRdb. The J gene is TRBJ2-2, the V gene TRBV6-5; the table assigns TRBD2, which was not confirmed against the DNA. Including both end residues, the CDR3 is 15 amino acids long. Germline-derived CDR1 and CDR2 are MNHEY and SVGAGI. The chain's CDR3 is CASTLNGGNTGELLL.

As DNA, the CDR3 is TGTGCCAGAAGCTTGGTCTCCGATTGTAGCGGGAGCACAGATACGCAGTATTTT. Protein product: CARSLVSDCSGSTDTQYF. The chain is built from TRBV5-3 and TRBJ2-3; 7 positions match TRBD2. TRBV5-3 counts as an open reading frame of uncertain function. The V gene end was trimmed by 0 bases and the J gene end by 0 bases; junction bases not matched to a gene: 10. The CDR3 is made up of 18 amino acids.

The chain combines TRBV11-3 with TRBJ2-7; 7 bases fit TRBD2. Germline CDR1 is SGHNT and CDR2 is YENEEA. The J segment lost 1 base and the V segment lost 3 bases, leaving 12 bases of the junction unmatched. This CDR3 comprises 17 residues. The CDR3 DNA reads as TGTGCCAGCAGCTTGGGAGGGTTTGTGCCCGAGTCCTACGAGCAGTACTTC. Protein product: CASSLGGFVPESYEQYF. The full variable domain, completed using reference TRBV11-3 and TRBJ2-7, is EAGVVQSPRYKIIEKKQPVAFWCNPISGHNTLYWYLQNLGQGPELLIRYENEEAVDDSQLPKDRFSAERLKGVDSTLKIQPAELGDSAVYLCASSLGGFVPESYEQYFGPGTRLTVT.

For the CDR3, the DNA is TGTGCCAGCTCCCCGGACAGTGGGTTCGGCAATGAGCAGTTCTTC. Its translation is CASSPDSGFGNEQFF. The chain couples TRBV18 to TRBJ2-1; D is possibly TRBD1 (6 bases). The CDR3 has 15 residues. V gave up 6 bases and J gave up 6 bases, with 18 bases separating them. In germline, CDR1 is KGHSH, CDR2 LQKENI.

The rearrangement joins TRBV4-1 to TRBJ2-7; no firm D call. Germline CDR1 reads MGHRA; CDR2 reads YSYEKL. CDR3 length equals 16 residues. The V and J ends lost 0 bases and 6 bases respectively, with 18 bases between them. CDR3 protein: CASSQEITTAFREQYF. The CDR3 nucleotides are TGCGCCAGCAGCCAAGAGATCACGACGGCCTTCCGCGAGCAGTACTTC.

The genes are TRBV5-4 and TRBJ2-3, with 7 nucleotides matching TRBD1. The CDR3 runs to 16 residues. CDR1 and CDR2 (germline): SGHNT, YYREEE (reference sequence). With 4 bases clipped from V and 0 bases from J, the junction kept 8 bases outside the gene matches. The CDR3: CASSPTGDVSTDTQYF. CDR3 coding DNA: TGTGCCAGCAGCCCTACAGGGGACGTCAGCACAGATACGCAGTATTTT.

In DNA form, the CDR3 reads TGTGCCAGCAGCTTGGGGACTTACAATGAGCAGTTCTTC. Residues: CASSLGTYNEQFF. The chain recombines TRBV5-4 with TRBJ2-1, with a weak D call TRBD2 (5 bases). Germline CDR1 reads SGHNT; CDR2 reads YYREEE (reference sequence). This CDR3 is built from 13 residues. Trimming took off 0 bases at V and 4 bases at J, with 5 bases between the two ends.

A few counts support this clone. The chain carries TRBV25-1 and TRBJ2-7, with D possibly matching TRBD2 (5 bases). The CDR3 has 12 residues. The V end was cut by 8 bases, the J end by 3 bases, with 11 bases between. CDR1 is MGHDK and CDR2 is SYGVNS in the germline V gene. In DNA, the CDR3 is TGTGCCAGCGGGGAGAACAGCTACGAGCAGTACTTC. Translation gives CASGENSYEQYF.

V is TRBV11-2 and J is TRBJ2-1; D call uncertain. The CDR3 covers 15 residues. The V and J ends lost 5 bases and 0 bases respectively, with 11 bases between them. CDR1 SGHAT and CDR2 FQNNGV come from the germline V gene. The CDR3 region is CASSRSADSYNEQFF. The CDR3 DNA is TGTGCCAGCAGCCGCTCGGCGGACTCCTACAATGAGCAGTTCTTC.